This section outlines one TCR beta chain sequence together with its context. Its target is unknown. Both 60 Vbeta primers and 13 Jbeta primers went into the PCR. Here immunoSEQ multiplex PCR was the method, and the copy in TCRdb shows in-frame clones only, minus some. The table has around 190,000 clones, approximately 80% seen once. The sample comes from a study of cytomegalovirus exposure and HLA in healthy donors. Study conclusions and caveats: As a later analysis showed, several of the most significant clusters appeared to be linked to common viral pathogens.

The receptor comes from a woman in her 30s in good health and CMV-seronegative. Input material: PBMCs.

This CDR3 is CSVVQYNEQFF. The CDR3 nucleotides read TGCAGTGTCGTCCAGTACAATGAGCAGTTCTTC. This rearrangement joins TRBV20-1 to TRBJ2-1, with D unclear. The CDR3 runs to 11 residues. Germline CDR1 is DFQATT and CDR2 is SNEGSKA (reference sequence). The V gene lost 7 bases and the J gene lost 4 bases, with 8 bases spanning the gap.